This T cell receptor (beta chain) was identified during a study of OX40 agonist ivuxolimab in advanced cancers. The CDR3 covers 12 residues. Deletions cut 6 bases from V and 1 base from J, with 6 bases between. CDR1 is SGHNT and CDR2 is YENEEA in the germline V gene. Repertoires were generated with immunoSEQ multiplex PCR, while TCRdb's copy carries only in-frame clones and drops some. The sample shows about 60,000 clones, roughly 86% of them seen only once. Sample: CD4+ or CD8+ T cells sorted from blood, taken in a trial of the OX40 agonist ivuxolimab. The rearrangement joins TRBV11-3 to TRBJ1-1; D unresolved. This TCR was sampled from an adult with an advanced solid tumor such as melanoma, head and neck, liver or kidney cancer. The chain's CDR3 is CASSTENTEAFF. CDR3 DNA: TGTGCCAGCAGTACGGAGAACACTGAAGCTTTCTTT.